This T cell receptor beta chain was sequenced during a study of early T cells in non-severe SARS-CoV-2 infection. The TCR library protocol was used to attach unique molecular identifiers. These identifiers were attached to individual cDNA molecules. TCRdb re-derived calls from the 5' RACE reads in MiXCR, one entry per CDR3 protein. The sample gives about 92,000 distinct CDR3 sequences, over 13% of which show up once; roughly 7.2% is in the top ten. This clonotype was observed a handful of times. This sequence was found in an adult who was a healthcare worker with PCR-confirmed SARS-CoV-2 infection or an uninfected control (not recorded which). Sequenced: whole blood.

CDR3 amino acids: CASSLERTIYF. CDR3 nucleotides: TGTGCCAGCAGTCTCGAGAGGACCATATATTTT. The rearrangement joins TRBV12-3 or TRBV12-4 to TRBJ1-3; D ambiguous. Trimming left V 5 bases short and J 10 bases short, with 9 bases between. There are 11 residues in the CDR3.